Detailed here is one T cell receptor beta chain. The antigen is not known. This record belongs to a study of cytomegalovirus exposure and HLA in healthy donors. Study context: Earlier work reported around 110 million unique TCR beta sequences from about 170 million T cells.

The PCR ran on 60 Vbeta and 13 Jbeta primers. Some clones are missing from TCRdb's copy, which holds only in-frame ones; the method was immunoSEQ multiplex PCR. Here the sample spans about 180,000 clones, around 82% being singletons. With 8 bases removed from V and 6 bases from J, the gap between germline ends came to 23 bases. The CDR3 runs 15 residues. In germline, CDR1 is GTSNPN, CDR2 SVGIG (reference sequence). Whole-study results and caveats: Among the most significant clusters, several appeared linked to common viral pathogens in a later analysis. Fewer N-insertions (relative to the roughly 730-donor mean) were reportedly seen in an Asian-associated ancestry cluster in a later analysis. Sequencing likely produced, as an artifact, a cluster of highly shared sequence variants.

The rearrangement links TRBV30 to TRBJ2-1; tentatively, D is TRBD2 (7 bases). Sequencing was done on a sample of PBMCs. The receptor's source is a woman younger than 45 in good health and CMV-seropositive. The CDR3, as DNA: TGTGCCCGGTCTCCCGGGGGGCGCGTTGTCAATGAGCAGTTCTTC. It is translated as CARSPGGRVVNEQFF.